What follows describes a single TCR beta chain. No antigen is known for it. The junction departs from the called germline gene at one end, perhaps through a read error. These data originate in a study of Graves' ophthalmopathy and Graves' hyperthyroidism. Overall study findings and caveats: In separating ophthalmopathy from stable hyperthyroidism, a 13-signature model achieved about 90% sensitivity and over 80% specificity. Also, most clonotypes expanded in the thyroid above 0.001 frequency appeared in blood. Ophthalmopathy progression prediction by the model yielded a sensitivity of more than 60% and a specificity of around 72%.

Clinicians made diagnoses from clinical symptoms, serum thyroxine, TRAb, thyroid ultrasound and orbital computed tomography. Beta-chain TCR CDR3 regions were amplified from RNA transcripts. Second-round multiplex PCR came after first-round RT-PCR with HTBI primers. TCRdb processed the multiplex PCR reads anew with MiXCR; each CDR3 protein has one entry. The profile shows over a million distinct CDR3 sequences, less than 45% of them singletons. This CDR3 has 15 residues. The germline gives CDR1 SEHNR, CDR2 FQNEAQ (reference sequence). The chain combines TRBV7-9 with TRBJ1-6; D is unclear. Sequencing input: peripheral blood or thyroid tissue (not recorded which). The source is an adult man with Graves' hyperthyroidism. CDR3 in amino acids: CTSSLRETYNSPLHF. The CDR3 region has the DNA TGTACCAGCAGCCTCCGGGAGACGTATAATTCACCCCTCCACTTT.